Given below is one TCR beta chain in context. Time point meaning: pre-sensitization, week 0. Regarding treatment: therapeutic diphenylcyclopropenone sensitization with weekly scalp DPC. The germline CDR1 and CDR2 sequences are SGDLS and YYNGEE. The CDR3 spans 13 residues. V lost 7 bases to trimming and J lost 2 bases, with 12 bases between them. The source of the sample is a study of human T cells and chemical hapten exposure. TCRdb independently ran MiXCR on the RACE reads; one entry per CDR3 protein. The sample holds about 380,000 distinct CDR3 sequences; approximately 5.1% are singletons and the top ten take just over 2.5%.

The chain links TRBV9 to TRBJ2-5, with D tentatively TRBD1 or TRBD2 (5 bases each). The specimen comprised whole blood, sampled in connection with sensitization to the hapten diphenylcyclopropenone (DPC). The TCR originated in a woman in her forties or fifties with alopecia areata. Some clones in this sample may be carry-over from other donors' samples. The CDR3 loop reads CASGWGPQETQYF. DNA of the CDR3: TGTGCCAGCGGATGGGGACCACAAGAGACCCAGTACTTC.